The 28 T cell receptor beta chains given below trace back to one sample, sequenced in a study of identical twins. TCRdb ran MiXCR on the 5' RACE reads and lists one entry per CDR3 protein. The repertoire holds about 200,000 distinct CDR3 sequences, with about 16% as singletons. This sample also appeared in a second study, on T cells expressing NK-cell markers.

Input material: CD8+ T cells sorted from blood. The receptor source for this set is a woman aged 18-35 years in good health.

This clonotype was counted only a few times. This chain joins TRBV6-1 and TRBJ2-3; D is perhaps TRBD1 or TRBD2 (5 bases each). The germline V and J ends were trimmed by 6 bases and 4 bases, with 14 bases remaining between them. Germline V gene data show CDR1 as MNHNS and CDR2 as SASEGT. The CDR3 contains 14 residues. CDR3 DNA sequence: TGTGCCAGCAGGGCCGAGGGGCGGCCAGATACGCAGTATTTT. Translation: CASRAEGRPDTQYF.

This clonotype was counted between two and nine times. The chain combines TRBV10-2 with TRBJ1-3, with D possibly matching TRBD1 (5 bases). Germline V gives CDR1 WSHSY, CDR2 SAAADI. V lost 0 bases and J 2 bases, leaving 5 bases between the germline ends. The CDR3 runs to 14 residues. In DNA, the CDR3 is TGCGCCAGCAGTGAGTCAGGGGCTGGAAACACCATATATTTT. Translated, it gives CASSESGAGNTIYF.

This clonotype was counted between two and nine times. This CDR3 reads CASSLMDHREQFF. The CDR3 DNA reads TGTGCCAGCAGCTTAATGGATCACAGGGAGCAGTTCTTC. V usage is TRBV7-3 and J usage is TRBJ2-1; D may be TRBD1 (5 bases). CDR1 and CDR2 from the germline V gene are SGHTA and FQGTGA. The CDR3 runs 13 residues. Trimming took off 1 base at V and 10 bases at J, with 11 bases between the two ends.

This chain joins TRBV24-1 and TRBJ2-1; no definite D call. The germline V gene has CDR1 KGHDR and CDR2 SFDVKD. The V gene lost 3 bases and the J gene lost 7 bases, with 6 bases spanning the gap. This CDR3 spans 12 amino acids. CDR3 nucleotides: TGTGCCACCAGTGATCGATGGAATGAGCAGTTCTTC. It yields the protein CATSDRWNEQFF.

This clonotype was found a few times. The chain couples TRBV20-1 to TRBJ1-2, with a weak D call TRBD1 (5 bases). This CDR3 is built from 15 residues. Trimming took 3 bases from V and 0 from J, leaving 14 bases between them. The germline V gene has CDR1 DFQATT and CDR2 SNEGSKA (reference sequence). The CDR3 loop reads CSASPRQQANYGYTF. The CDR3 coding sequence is TGCAGTGCTAGCCCCAGACAGCAAGCTAACTATGGCTACACCTTC.

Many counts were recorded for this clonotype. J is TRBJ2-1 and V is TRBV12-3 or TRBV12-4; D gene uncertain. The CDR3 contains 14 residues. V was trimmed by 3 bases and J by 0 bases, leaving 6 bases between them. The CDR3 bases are TGTGCCAGCAGTTTGATGAGCTCCTACAATGAGCAGTTCTTC. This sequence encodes CASSLMSSYNEQFF.

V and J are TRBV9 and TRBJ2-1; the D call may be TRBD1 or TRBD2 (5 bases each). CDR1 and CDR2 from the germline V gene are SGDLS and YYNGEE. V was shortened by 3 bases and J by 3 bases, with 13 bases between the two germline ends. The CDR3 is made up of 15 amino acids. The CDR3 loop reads CASSDQGRGYNEQFF. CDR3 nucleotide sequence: TGTGCCAGCAGCGACCAGGGACGGGGCTACAATGAGCAGTTCTTC.

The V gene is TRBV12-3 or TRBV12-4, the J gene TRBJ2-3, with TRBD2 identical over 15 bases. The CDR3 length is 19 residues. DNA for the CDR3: TGTACCTTCAGTTTAGTCGGGACTAGCGGGGGGACTAGCACAGATACGCAGTATTTT. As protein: CTFSLVGTSGGTSTDTQYF.

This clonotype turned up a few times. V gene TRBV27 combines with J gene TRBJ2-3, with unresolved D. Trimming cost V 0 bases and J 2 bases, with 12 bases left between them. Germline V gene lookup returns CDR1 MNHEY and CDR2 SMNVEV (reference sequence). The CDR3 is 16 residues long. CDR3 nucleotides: TGTGCCAGCAGTTTATCTGAAAGGCCGTTCACAGATACGCAGTATTTT. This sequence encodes CASSLSERPFTDTQYF.

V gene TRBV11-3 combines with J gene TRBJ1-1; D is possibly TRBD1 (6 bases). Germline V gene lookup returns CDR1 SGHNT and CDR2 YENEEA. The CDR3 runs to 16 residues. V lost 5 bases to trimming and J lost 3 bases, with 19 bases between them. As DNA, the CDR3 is TGTGCCAGCAGCGACCCGCCGGGACAAGGGGACACTGAAGCTTTCTTT. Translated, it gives CASSDPPGQGDTEAFF.

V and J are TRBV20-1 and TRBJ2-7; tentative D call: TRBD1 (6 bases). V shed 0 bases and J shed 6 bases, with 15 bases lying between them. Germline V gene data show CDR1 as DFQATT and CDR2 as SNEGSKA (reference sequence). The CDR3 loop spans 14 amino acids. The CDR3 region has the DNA TGCAGTGCTAGAGATGGGCAGGGGTTTACCGAGCAGTACTTC. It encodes CSARDGQGFTEQYF.

The CDR3 reads CASSQNLAGVSYEQYF. DNA for the CDR3: TGCGCCAGCAGCCAAAACTTAGCGGGAGTATCCTACGAGCAGTACTTC. The chain couples TRBV4-3 to TRBJ2-7, with 9 bases lining up with TRBD2. The ends lost 2 bases at V and 1 base at J; junction bases unmatched: 6. This CDR3 has 16 residues. Germline loops: CDR1 LGHNA, CDR2 YSLEER.

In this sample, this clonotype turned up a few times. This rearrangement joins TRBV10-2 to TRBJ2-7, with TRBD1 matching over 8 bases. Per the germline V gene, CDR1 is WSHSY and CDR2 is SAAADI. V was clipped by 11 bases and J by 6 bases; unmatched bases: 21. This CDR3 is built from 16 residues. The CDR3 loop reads CAAFNIRQGPRCEQYF. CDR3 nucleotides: TGCGCCGCGTTCAACATAAGACAGGGGCCCCGATGCGAGCAGTACTTC.

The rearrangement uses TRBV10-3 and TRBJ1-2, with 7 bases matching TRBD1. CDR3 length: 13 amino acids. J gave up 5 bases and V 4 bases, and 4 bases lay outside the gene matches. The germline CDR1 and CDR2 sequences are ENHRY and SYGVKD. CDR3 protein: CAISGQGWYGYTF. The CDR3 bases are TGTGCCATCAGTGGACAGGGATGGTATGGCTACACCTTC.

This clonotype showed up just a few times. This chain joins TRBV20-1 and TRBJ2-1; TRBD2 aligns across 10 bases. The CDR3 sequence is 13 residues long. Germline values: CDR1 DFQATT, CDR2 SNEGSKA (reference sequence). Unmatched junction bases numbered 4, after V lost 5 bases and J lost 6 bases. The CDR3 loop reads CSAFSGRSNEQFF. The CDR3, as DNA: TGCAGTGCTTTTAGCGGGAGGTCCAATGAGCAGTTCTTC.

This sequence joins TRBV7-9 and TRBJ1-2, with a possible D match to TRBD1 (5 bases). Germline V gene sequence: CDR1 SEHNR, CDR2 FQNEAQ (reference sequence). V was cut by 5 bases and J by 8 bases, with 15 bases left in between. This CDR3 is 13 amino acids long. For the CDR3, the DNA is TGTGCCAGCAGCCCGGAGGGGATCAAAGGCTACACCTTC. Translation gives CASSPEGIKGYTF.

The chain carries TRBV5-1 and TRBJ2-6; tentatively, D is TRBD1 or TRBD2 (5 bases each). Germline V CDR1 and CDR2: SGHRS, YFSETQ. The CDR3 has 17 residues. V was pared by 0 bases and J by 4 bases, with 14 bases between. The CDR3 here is CASSLGQGAGGANVLTF. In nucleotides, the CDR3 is TGCGCCAGCAGCTTGGGTCAGGGAGCAGGAGGGGCCAACGTCCTGACTTTC. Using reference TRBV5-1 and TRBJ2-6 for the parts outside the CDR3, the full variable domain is KAGVTQTPRYLIKTRGQQVTLSCSPISGHRSVSWYQQTPGQGLQFLFEYFSETQRNKGNFPGRFSGRQFSNSRSEMNVSTLELGDSALYLCASSLGQGAGGANVLTFGAGSRLTVL.

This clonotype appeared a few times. CDR3 residues: CASMGGNTEAFF. CDR3 nucleotide sequence: TGTGCCAGCATGGGGGGGAACACTGAAGCTTTCTTT. The rearrangement uses TRBV12-3 or TRBV12-4 and TRBJ1-1; tentatively, D is TRBD1 (5 bases). V was pared by 7 bases and J by 1 base, with 7 bases between. There are 12 residues in the CDR3.

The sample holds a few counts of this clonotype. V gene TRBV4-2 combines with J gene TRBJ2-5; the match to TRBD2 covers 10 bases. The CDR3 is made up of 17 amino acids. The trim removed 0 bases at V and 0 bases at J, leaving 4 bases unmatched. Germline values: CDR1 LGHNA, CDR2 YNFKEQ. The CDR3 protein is CASSQERAGGHQETQYF. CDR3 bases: TGTGCCAGCAGCCAAGAAAGAGCGGGGGGGCACCAAGAGACCCAGTACTTC.

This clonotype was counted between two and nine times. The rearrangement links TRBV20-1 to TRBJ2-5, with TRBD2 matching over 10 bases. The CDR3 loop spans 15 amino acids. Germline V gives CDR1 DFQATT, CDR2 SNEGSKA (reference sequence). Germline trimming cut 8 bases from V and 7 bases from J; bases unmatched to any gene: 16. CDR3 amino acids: CSWGGTSGERATQYF. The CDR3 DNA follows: TGCAGTTGGGGGGGCACTAGCGGGGAAAGAGCGACCCAGTACTTC.

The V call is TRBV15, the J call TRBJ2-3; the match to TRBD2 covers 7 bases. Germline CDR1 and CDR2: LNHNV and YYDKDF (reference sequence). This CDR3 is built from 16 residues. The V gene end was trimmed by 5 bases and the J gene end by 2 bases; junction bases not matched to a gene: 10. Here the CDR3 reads CATSGPGTKSTDTQYF. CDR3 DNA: TGTGCCACCAGCGGGCCCGGGACTAAGTCCACAGATACGCAGTATTTT.

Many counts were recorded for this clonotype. CDR3 nucleotides: TGCGCCAGCAGCCAAGATCCCCGGCGGGGGAACACTGAAGCTTTCTTT. Amino acids: CASSQDPRRGNTEAFF. This chain connects TRBV4-1 to TRBJ1-1; unclear D gene. Between the trimmed V and J ends, which lost 0 bases and 1 base, there was a span of 12 bases. CDR1 is MGHRA and CDR2 is YSYEKL in the germline V gene. The CDR3 has 16 residues.

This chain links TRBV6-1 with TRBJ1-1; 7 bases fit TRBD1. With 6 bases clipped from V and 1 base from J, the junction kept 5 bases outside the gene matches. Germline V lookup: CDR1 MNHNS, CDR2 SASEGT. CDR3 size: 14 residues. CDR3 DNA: TGTGCCAGCAGAGGGGGCACGGGGAACACTGAAGCTTTCTTT. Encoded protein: CASRGGTGNTEAFF.

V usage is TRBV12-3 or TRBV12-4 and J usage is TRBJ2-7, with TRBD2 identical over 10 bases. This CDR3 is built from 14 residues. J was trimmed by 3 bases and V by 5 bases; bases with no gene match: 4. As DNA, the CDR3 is TGTGCCAGCAGTGGACTAGCGGATCTCTACGAGCAGTACTTC. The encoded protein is CASSGLADLYEQYF.

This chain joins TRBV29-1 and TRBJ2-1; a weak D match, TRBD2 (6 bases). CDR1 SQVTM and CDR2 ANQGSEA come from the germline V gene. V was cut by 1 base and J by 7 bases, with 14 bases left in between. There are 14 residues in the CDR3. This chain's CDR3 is CSVEAGGPENEQFF. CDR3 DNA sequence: TGCAGCGTTGAAGCCGGGGGACCGGAGAATGAGCAGTTCTTC.

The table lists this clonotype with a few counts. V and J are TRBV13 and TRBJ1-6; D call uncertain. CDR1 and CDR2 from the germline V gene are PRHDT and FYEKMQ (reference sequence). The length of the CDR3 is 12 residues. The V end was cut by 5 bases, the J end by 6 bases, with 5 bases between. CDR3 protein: CASSKSNSPLHF. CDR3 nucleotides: TGTGCCAGCAGCAAAAGTAATTCACCCCTCCACTTT.

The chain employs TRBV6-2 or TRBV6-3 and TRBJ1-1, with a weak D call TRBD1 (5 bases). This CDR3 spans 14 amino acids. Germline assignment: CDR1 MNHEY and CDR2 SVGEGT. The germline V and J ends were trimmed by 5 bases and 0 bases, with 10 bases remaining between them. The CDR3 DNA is TGTGCCAGCAGTACGGGACGGATGAACACTGAAGCTTTCTTT. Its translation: CASSTGRMNTEAFF.

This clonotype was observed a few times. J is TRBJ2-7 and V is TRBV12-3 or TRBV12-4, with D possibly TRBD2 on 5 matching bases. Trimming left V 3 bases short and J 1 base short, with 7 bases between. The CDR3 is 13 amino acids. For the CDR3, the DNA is TGTGCCAGCAGTTTGGAGGAATCCTACGAGCAGTACTTC. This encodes CASSLEESYEQYF.